The table lists the clone carrying this T cell receptor (beta chain) with a few counts. This PCR relied on a set of 60 Vbeta primers and 13 Jbeta primers. In the original analysis: An analysis performed later counted about 80 million unique TCR beta chains (roughly 9.9 million of them shared). This table comes from immunoSEQ multiplex PCR, and its TCRdb copy is limited to in-frame clones, with some not included. V and J calls and clone size are given by that table; D and trimming were obtained from the DNA. The sample records approximately 93,000 clones, 82% being singletons. The data originate from a study of cytomegalovirus exposure and HLA in healthy donors. Study background: Genetic ancestry analysis placed approximately 80% of the 398 donors that were genotyped in the Caucasian-associated cluster.

V was trimmed by 7 bases and J by 6 bases, leaving 16 bases between them. The germline gives CDR1 MNHNS, CDR2 SASEGT. The CDR3 totals 15 residues. The sequenced sample consisted of PBMCs. This clonotype originated in a man between 50 and 59 years old in good health and CMV-seronegative. The J gene is TRBJ2-6, the V gene TRBV6-1, with D possibly matching TRBD1 (6 bases). The CDR3 nucleotides read TGTGCCAGCATTCGCCACAGGGCCCTGGCCAACGTCCTGACTTTC. The encoded protein is CASIRHRALANVLTF.